This T cell receptor (beta chain) originates from a study of Graves' ophthalmopathy and Graves' hyperthyroidism (dated by TCRdb to between 2017 and 2018). Concerning the study at large: Hyperthyroidism was defined as stable when no progression to ophthalmopathy occurred within 18 months of follow-up. To tell Graves' ophthalmopathy apart from Graves' hyperthyroidism, and to predict which patients would progress to ophthalmopathy, the study relied on TCR beta repertoire signatures. In total, under 150 blood samples were TCR-sequenced: around 42 ophthalmopathy, 80 or so hyperthyroidism and some 17 hyperthyroidism-to-ophthalmopathy patients. To explore V-J signatures that separate ophthalmopathy from hyperthyroidism, a discovery set of 95 to 100 patients was enrolled, consisting of 40 to 45 with ophthalmopathy and about 60 with stable hyperthyroidism. For independent validation, a separate cohort was made up of roughly 19 hyperthyroidism patients plus 17 patients who later progressed from hyperthyroidism to ophthalmopathy. In five or six hyperthyroidism patients, the T-cell repertoire of thyroid tissue was compared with the T-cell repertoire of blood. Following sampling, methimazole starting at 30 mg daily was administered to hyperthyroidism patients, and high-dose intravenous methylprednisolone was administered to ophthalmopathy patients.

From cysteine to phenylalanine, the CDR3 is 11 amino acids long. The entry retains the CDR3 DNA only, 33 bases that are in frame from base 1. Sequences SQVTM (CDR1) and ANQGSEA (CDR2) are obtained from the germline V gene. A distance of 12 bases separates the germline ends of V and J, which lose 7 bases and 5 bases respectively. TCR beta CDR3 regions were amplified from RNA transcripts for repertoire sequencing. The first round of RT-PCR was done with HTBI primers and the Qiagen OneStep RT-PCR kit, and was followed by a second round of multiplex PCR, then size selection and purification. Libraries were sequenced paired-end with 100 bp reads on an Illumina HiSeq2000. Turning to the authors' computational methods: SOAPnuke was used to process the reads, throwing out any read that had adapters, had uncalled bases, had a mean Phred below 15, or lacked an exact constant-primer or identifier match. High-quality paired reads were merged with COPE v1.2.5. Clonotypes were defined as unique nucleotide sequences and were aligned to IMGT TRB V, D and J references using MiTCR v1.1. Only V-J combinations with frequency above 0.0001 were analysed, covering 99% to 99.2% of repertoires. A TCR clonal expansion and chaos score per V-J combination was defined as the ratio of F50 clonal expansion to chaos observed in the TCRdist matrix. Welch's t-statistics and random forest were used to reduce features to about a dozen V-J combinations, which were fed into a naive Bayes classifier. The Morisita-Horn index was used to measure how similar the thyroid and blood repertoires were. TCRdb itself trimmed the public reads at Q25 with fastp, ran MiXCR and retained productive beta chains. One record per CDR3 amino acid sequence lists the most common genes and DNA. The V and J calls come from TCRdb's annotation, not from the publication. The sample table shows over a million distinct CDR3 sequences, and roughly 35% are seen once. The top ten clones comprise 8.5% to 14% of the sample.

As for this clonotype: What this receptor recognizes is not known. A much larger clone differs by one base, so this may be a read error.

The full study reports these points: Most expanded thyroid clonotypes with frequency above 0.001 were also detected in blood, suggesting blood repertoires may reflect the thyroid immune response. No statistical method was used to predetermine the sample size, and group allocation was not hidden from the investigators. Ophthalmopathy was separated from stable hyperthyroidism by the 13-signature model with about 88% sensitivity and about 81% specificity in cross-validation and with 80%/75% in the test set. In validation, the model predicted ophthalmopathy progression with 55% to 71% sensitivity and less than 80% specificity; some 13 predicted patients were CT-confirmed with GO in a median of approximately 6.5 months.

Hyperthyroidism patients were newly diagnosed, with disease duration under 2 months, and aged 18 to 65 years. Patients with other autoimmune diseases, uncontrolled infections, pregnancy or lactation were excluded. Diagnosis relied on clinical symptoms, serum thyroxine, TRAb, thyroid ultrasound and orbital computed tomography. Trizol reagent was used to extract the total RNA, and its quality was then checked on an Agilent 2100 Bioanalyzer. The V gene is TRBV29-1 and the J gene is TRBJ2-7; a confident D gene designation cannot be given. The receptor was derived from an adult man with Graves' hyperthyroidism. Input material: peripheral blood or thyroid tissue (not recorded which). The CDR3 here reads CSGRSIHEQYF. The DNA reads TGCAGCGGCCGATCTATCCACGAGCAGTACTTC.